Below are 9 T cell receptor beta chains sequenced from a single sample in a study of cytomegalovirus exposure and HLA in healthy donors. The PCR ran on 60 Vbeta and 13 Jbeta primers. Sequenced by immunoSEQ multiplex PCR; TCRdb stores in-frame clones only, minus some. In the table there are some 170,000 clones, roughly 70% of which are singletons. Sample: PBMCs. Receptor source: a woman aged 50 to 60 in good health and CMV-seropositive.

The genes are TRBV10-3 and TRBJ1-1; 11 bases match TRBD1. CDR1 is ENHRY and CDR2 is SYGVKD in the germline V gene. The V segment lost 5 bases and the J segment 3 bases; nucleotides outside the gene matches: 8. CDR3 length: 16 amino acids. The CDR3 loop reads CAISLGTGGKDTEAFF. CDR3 coding DNA: TGTGCCATCAGTCTCGGGACAGGGGGAAAGGACACTGAAGCTTTCTTT.

V is TRBV6-1 and J is TRBJ2-5; D remains unclear. The CDR3 sequence is 11 residues long. The V gene's germline CDR1 is MNHNS and CDR2 SASEGT. Between the trimmed V and J ends, which lost 5 bases and 4 bases, there was a span of 5 bases. The CDR3 region is CASSSRETQYF. Here the CDR3 DNA reads TGTGCCAGCAGTTCCCGAGAGACCCAGTACTTC.

The chain has TRBV2 and TRBJ2-3; 7 positions agree with TRBD1. CDR1 is SNHLY and CDR2 is FYNNEI in the germline V gene. The CDR3 has 15 amino acids. With V trimmed by 6 bases and J by 3 bases, 9 bases remained unmatched. In DNA, the CDR3 is TGTGCCAGCAGGTTAACAGGGGTGGGTACAGATACGCAGTATTTT. It yields the protein CASRLTGVGTDTQYF.

This chain links TRBV29-1 with TRBJ2-7; D is unclear. The CDR3 consists of 10 residues. Per the germline V gene, CDR1 is SQVTM and CDR2 is ANQGSEA. V lost 4 bases and J lost 4, with 5 bases in between. This chain's CDR3 is CSVAEYEQYF. The CDR3 DNA reads TGCAGCGTTGCGGAGTACGAGCAGTACTTC.

This chain joins TRBV18 and TRBJ2-7, with D possibly matching TRBD1 (6 bases). The CDR3 runs 13 residues. The germline CDR1 and CDR2 sequences are KGHSH and LQKENI. V gave up 2 bases and J gave up 4 bases, with 9 bases separating them. The DNA of the CDR3 is TGTGCCAGCTCACCAGGACAGAAGTACGAGCAGTACTTC. The encoded protein is CASSPGQKYEQYF.

CDR3 loop: CSAQGVWGYTF. The DNA of the CDR3 is TGCAGCGCACAGGGGGTCTGGGGCTACACCTTC. The chain is built from TRBV29-1 and TRBJ1-2; 8 positions match TRBD1. Germline V gene data show CDR1 as SQVTM and CDR2 as ANQGSEA. The CDR3 consists of 11 residues. V gave up 7 bases and J gave up 8 bases; unmatched junction bases: 6.

The sample holds a few counts of this clone. The genes are TRBV7-9 and TRBJ1-2, with D unclear. The CDR3 is 14 residues long. The ends were cut back, 5 bases at V and 4 bases at J, with 14 bases in the middle. CDR1 and CDR2 from the germline V gene are SEHNR and FQNEAQ (reference sequence). DNA for the CDR3: TGTGCCAGCAGCCCATCGCAGGTCTCCTATGGCTACACCTTC. This codes for CASSPSQVSYGYTF.

V is TRBV4-1 and J is TRBJ2-7, with a weak D call TRBD1 (6 bases). The CDR3 covers 14 residues. The V gene's germline CDR1 is MGHRA and CDR2 YSYEKL. Trimming cost V 5 bases and J 0 bases, with 11 bases left between them. This CDR3 reads CASSSMTGSYEQYF. DNA for the CDR3: TGCGCCAGCAGCTCTATGACAGGCTCCTACGAGCAGTACTTC.

The V gene is TRBV7-9, the J gene TRBJ1-3; D remains ambiguous. CDR1 is SEHNR and CDR2 is FQNEAQ in the germline V gene (reference sequence). V was clipped by 3 bases and J by 2 bases, with 11 bases between them. CDR3 length: 15 amino acids. The DNA of the CDR3 is TGTGCCAGCAGCTTCGGAGAAAGCCCTGGAAACACCATATATTTT. Translation gives CASSFGESPGNTIYF.